These T cell receptor beta chains were read from a single sample in a study of blood T cell repertoires in COVID-19. Sequencing used immunoSEQ multiplex PCR; TCRdb keeps in-frame clones, though not all of them. Among roughly 190,000 clones listed, about 85% were seen once. Sample: peripheral blood. All receptors come from a human donor in a cohort sampled during active COVID-19. Each CDR3 is given with its conserved first and last residue. Fields, in order: V gene, D gene, clone size, J gene, CDR3 DNA, CDR3 protein. D genes are given only for firm matches. Clone sizes are given selectively: once, few, many, or a class where the clone is expanded.

>TRBV27|TRBD1|.|TRBJ2-7
TGTGCCAGCAGTGACCAAGGGACAGGCCGGCAGTACTTC
CASSDQGTGRQYF
>TRBV7-9|TRBD2|.|TRBJ2-2
TGTGCCAGCACTGGGTCGGGAGGCACCGGGGAGCTGTTTTTT
CASTGSGGTGELFF
>TRBV7-7|TRBD1|.|TRBJ2-1
TGTGCCAGCAGCGCGAAACCGGGACAGCCCTACAATGAGCAGTTCTTC
CASSAKPGQPYNEQFF
>TRBV5-8|TRBD1|.|TRBJ1-2
TGTGCCAGCAGCAAGGGACAGCCCTATGGCTACACCTTC
CASSKGQPYGYTF
>TRBV9|.|.|TRBJ1-6
TGTGCCAGCAGCGTGGCAGGGGATTCACCCCTCCACTTT
CASSVAGDSPLHF
>TRBV19|TRBD1|.|TRBJ2-3
TGTGCCAGTAGAGACAGGGGCAAAAGCACAGATACGCAGTATTTT
CASRDRGKSTDTQYF
>TRBV5-1|.|.|TRBJ2-3
TGCGCCAGCAGCTTGGCTAGCGGCACAGATACGCAGTATTTT
CASSLASGTDTQYF
>TRBV6-6|.|.|TRBJ2-3
TGTGCCAGCACGCAGGGGACCGAGACTAGCACAGATACGCAGTATTTT
CASTQGTETSTDTQYF
>TRBV6-1|.|.|TRBJ1-2
TGTGCCAGCAGTGAACCAGGGAGGTATGGCTACACCTTC
CASSEPGRYGYTF
>TRBV28|TRBD2|.|TRBJ2-3
TGTGCCAGCAGACAAACACTAGCGGGAGGGCCAGATACGCAGTATTTT
CASRQTLAGGPDTQYF
>TRBV3-1/TRBV3-2|.|once|TRBJ2-3
TGTGCCAGCAGCCAAGATTCGTCCCGGACGCAGTATTTT
CASSQDSSRTQYF
>TRBV20-1|.|.|TRBJ1-5
TGCAGTGCTAGTCCTTTCCGGGGGGCGAGGAATCAGCCCCAGCATTTT
CSASPFRGARNQPQHF
>TRBV7-9|.|.|TRBJ2-3
TGTGCCAGCAGTTCGATAGACAGGTACACAGATACGCAGTATTTT
CASSSIDRYTDTQYF
>TRBV10-3|.|.|TRBJ2-7
TGTGCCATCAGTGAGCTCTACGAGCAGTACTTC
CAISELYEQYF
>TRBV6-5|TRBD2|.|TRBJ2-1
TGTGCCGGGCGAAAAGCGGGGGGACACAATGAGCAGTTCTTC
CAGRKAGGHNEQFF
>TRBV24-1|TRBD1|.|TRBJ2-5
TGTGCCACCAGTGATCCCCTTGGACAGGGCGGGGAGACCCAGTACTTC
CATSDPLGQGGETQYF
>TRBV15|TRBD1|.|TRBJ1-1
TGTGCCACCAGCAGCCCCCACCGGGACAGCCACACTGAAGCTTTCTTT
CATSSPHRDSHTEAFF